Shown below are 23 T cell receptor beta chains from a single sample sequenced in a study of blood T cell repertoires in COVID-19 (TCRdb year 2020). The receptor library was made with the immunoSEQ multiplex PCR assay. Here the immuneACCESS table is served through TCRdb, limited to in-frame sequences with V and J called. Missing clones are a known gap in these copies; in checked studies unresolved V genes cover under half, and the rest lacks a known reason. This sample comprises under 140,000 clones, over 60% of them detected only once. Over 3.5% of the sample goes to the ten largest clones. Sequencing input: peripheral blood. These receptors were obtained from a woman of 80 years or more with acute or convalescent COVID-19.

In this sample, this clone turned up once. The CDR3 DNA follows: TGCAGCGTTGAAGGTCTAGCGGCCGCCTCGGGGGTACATGAGCAGTTCTTC. This codes for CSVEGLAAASGVHEQFF. J is TRBJ2-1 and V is TRBV29-1, with 7 bases identical to TRBD2. Germline V lookup: CDR1 SQVTM, CDR2 ANQGSEA. The V gene end was trimmed by 1 base and the J gene end by 8 bases; junction bases not matched to a gene: 17. This CDR3 region has 17 residues.

The CDR3 coding sequence is TGTGCCCCATCCGGGGGGGTAGGAAGGGAGCAAGAGACCCAGTACTTC. It specifies CAPSGGVGREQETQYF. The genes are TRBV24-1 and TRBJ2-5, with 8 bases matching TRBD2. The CDR3 contains 16 residues. CDR1 and CDR2 (germline): KGHDR, SFDVKD. With V trimmed by 12 bases and J by 2 bases, 16 bases remained unmatched.

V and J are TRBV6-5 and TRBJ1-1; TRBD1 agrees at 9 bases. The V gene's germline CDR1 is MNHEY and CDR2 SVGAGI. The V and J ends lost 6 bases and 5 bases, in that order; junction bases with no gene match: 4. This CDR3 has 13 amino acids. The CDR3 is CASRGQGETEAFF. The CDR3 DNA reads TGTGCCAGCAGGGGACAGGGAGAGACTGAAGCTTTCTTT.

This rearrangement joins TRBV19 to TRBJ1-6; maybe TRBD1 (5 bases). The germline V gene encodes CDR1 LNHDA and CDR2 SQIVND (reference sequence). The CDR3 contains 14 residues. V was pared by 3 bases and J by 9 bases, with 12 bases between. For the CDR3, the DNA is TGTGCCAGTAGTATGGTTCAGGGCCGTTCACCCCTCCACTTT. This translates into CASSMVQGRSPLHF. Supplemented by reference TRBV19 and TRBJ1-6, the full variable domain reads DGGITQSPKYLFRKEGQNVTLSCEQNLNHDAMYWYRQDPGQGLRLIYYSQIVNDFQKGDIAEGYSVSREKKESFPLTVTSAQKNPTAFYLCASSMVQGRSPLHFGNGTRLTVT.

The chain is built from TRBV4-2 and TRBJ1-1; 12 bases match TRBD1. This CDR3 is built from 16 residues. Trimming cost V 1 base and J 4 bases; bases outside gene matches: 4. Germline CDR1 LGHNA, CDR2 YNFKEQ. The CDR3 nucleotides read TGTGCCAGCAGCCAAGTGTTGGGACAGGGGGCCACTGAAGCTTTCTTT. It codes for CASSQVLGQGATEAFF.

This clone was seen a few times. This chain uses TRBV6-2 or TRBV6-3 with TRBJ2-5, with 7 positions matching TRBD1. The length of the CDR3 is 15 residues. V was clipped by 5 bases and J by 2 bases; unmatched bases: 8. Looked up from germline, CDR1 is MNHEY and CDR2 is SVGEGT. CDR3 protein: CASSTYNRGQETQYF. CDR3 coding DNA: TGTGCCAGCAGTACCTATAACAGGGGACAAGAGACCCAGTACTTC.

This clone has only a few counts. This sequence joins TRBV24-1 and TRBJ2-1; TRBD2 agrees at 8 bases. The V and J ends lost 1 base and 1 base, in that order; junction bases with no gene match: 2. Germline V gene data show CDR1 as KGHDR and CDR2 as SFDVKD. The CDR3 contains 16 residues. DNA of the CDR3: TGTGCCACCAGTGATTTAGTAGCGGGGTCCTACAATGAGCAGTTCTTC. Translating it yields CATSDLVAGSYNEQFF.

Written as DNA, the CDR3 is TGTGCCAGCAGCGTGCAGTTTTACAATGAGCAGTTCTTC. Translated, it gives CASSVQFYNEQFF. The chain has TRBV9 and TRBJ2-1; D gene uncertain. Between the trimmed V and J ends, which lost 2 bases and 4 bases, there was a span of 7 bases. CDR3 length equals 13 residues. Germline CDR1 and CDR2: SGDLS and YYNGEE.

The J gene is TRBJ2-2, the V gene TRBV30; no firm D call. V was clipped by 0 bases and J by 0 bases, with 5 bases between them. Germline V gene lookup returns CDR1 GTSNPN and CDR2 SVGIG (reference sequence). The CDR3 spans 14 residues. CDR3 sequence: CAWSVYANTGELFF. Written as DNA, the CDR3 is TGTGCCTGGAGTGTTTATGCGAACACCGGGGAGCTGTTTTTT.

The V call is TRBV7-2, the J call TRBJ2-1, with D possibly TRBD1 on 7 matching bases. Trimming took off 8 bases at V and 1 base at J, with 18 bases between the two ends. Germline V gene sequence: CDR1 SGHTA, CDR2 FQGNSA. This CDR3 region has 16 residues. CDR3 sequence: CASSGGQQGSYNEQFF. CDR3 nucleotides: TGTGCCAGCTCAGGGGGGCAACAGGGATCCTACAATGAGCAGTTCTTC.

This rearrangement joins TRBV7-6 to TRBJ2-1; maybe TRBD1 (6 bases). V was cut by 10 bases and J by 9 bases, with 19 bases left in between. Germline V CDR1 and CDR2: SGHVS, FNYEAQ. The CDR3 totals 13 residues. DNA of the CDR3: TGTGCCACCTCCGGAGCAGGGGCCGCTGAGCAGTTCTTC. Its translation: CATSGAGAAEQFF.

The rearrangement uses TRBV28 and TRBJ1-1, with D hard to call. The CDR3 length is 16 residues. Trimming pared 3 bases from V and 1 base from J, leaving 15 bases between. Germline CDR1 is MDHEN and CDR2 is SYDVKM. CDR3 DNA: TGTGCCAGCAGTTTGGTTTTGAAGCGCCCGAACACTGAAGCTTTCTTT. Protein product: CASSLVLKRPNTEAFF.

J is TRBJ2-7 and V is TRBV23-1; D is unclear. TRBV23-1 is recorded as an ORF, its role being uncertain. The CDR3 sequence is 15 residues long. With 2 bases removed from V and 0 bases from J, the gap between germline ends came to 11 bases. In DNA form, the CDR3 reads TGCGCCAGCAGTCAAGCACTCTTGAGCTCCTACGAGCAGTACTTC. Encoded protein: CASSQALLSSYEQYF.

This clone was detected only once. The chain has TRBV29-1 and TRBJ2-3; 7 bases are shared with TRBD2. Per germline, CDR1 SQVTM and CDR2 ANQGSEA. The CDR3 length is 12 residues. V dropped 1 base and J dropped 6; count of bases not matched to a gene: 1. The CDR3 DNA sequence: TGCAGCGTTGAAGGGGGAGGGGATACGCAGTATTTT. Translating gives CSVEGGGDTQYF.

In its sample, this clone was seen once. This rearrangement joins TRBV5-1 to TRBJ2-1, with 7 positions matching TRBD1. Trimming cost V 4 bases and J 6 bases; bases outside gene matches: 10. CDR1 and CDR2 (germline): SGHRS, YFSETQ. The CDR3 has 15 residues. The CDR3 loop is CASSAPPTGINEQFF. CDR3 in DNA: TGCGCCAGCAGCGCCCCTCCGACAGGGATCAATGAGCAGTTCTTC. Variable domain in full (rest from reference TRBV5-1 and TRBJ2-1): KAGVTQTPRYLIKTRGQQVTLSCSPISGHRSVSWYQQTPGQGLQFLFEYFSETQRNKGNFPGRFSGRQFSNSRSEMNVSTLELGDSALYLCASSAPPTGINEQFFGPGTRLTVL.

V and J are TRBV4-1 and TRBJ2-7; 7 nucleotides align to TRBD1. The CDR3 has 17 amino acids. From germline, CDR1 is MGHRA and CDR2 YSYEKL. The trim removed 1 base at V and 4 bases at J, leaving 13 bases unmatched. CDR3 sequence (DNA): TGCGCCAGCAGCCAAGGGTCAGGGGGAACAGGACTTTACGAGCAGTACTTC. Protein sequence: CASSQGSGGTGLYEQYF.

In DNA, the CDR3 is TGTGCCAGCAGCACTCTCGGACAGGGTGGGCATGGCTACACCTTC. It codes for CASSTLGQGGHGYTF. The rearrangement joins TRBV6-5 to TRBJ1-2; 8 bases are shared with TRBD1. This CDR3 has 15 residues. With V trimmed by 6 bases and J by 6 bases, 12 bases remained unmatched. Looked up from germline, CDR1 is MNHEY and CDR2 is SVGAGI.

This CDR3 reads CASSQDNTNYGYTF. CDR3 DNA sequence: TGTGCCAGCAGCCAAGATAACACCAACTATGGCTACACCTTC. The chain employs TRBV4-2 and TRBJ1-2; D gene uncertain. CDR1 is LGHNA and CDR2 is YNFKEQ in the germline V gene. V was trimmed by 0 bases and J by 2 bases, leaving 7 bases between them. The CDR3 consists of 14 residues.

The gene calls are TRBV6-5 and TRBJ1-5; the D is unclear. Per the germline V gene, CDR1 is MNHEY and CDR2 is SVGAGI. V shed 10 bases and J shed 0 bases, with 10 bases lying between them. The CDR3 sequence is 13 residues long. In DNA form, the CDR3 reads TGTGCCACCTCTCTCTATAGCAATCAGCCCCAGCATTTT. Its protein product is CATSLYSNQPQHF.

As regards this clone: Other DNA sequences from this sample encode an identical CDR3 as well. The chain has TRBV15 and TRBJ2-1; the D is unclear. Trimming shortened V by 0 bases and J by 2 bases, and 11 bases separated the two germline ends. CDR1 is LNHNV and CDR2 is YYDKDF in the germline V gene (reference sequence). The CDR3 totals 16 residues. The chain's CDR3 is CATSRDGGYTYNEQFF. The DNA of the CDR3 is TGTGCCACCAGCAGAGACGGCGGTTATACCTACAATGAGCAGTTCTTC.

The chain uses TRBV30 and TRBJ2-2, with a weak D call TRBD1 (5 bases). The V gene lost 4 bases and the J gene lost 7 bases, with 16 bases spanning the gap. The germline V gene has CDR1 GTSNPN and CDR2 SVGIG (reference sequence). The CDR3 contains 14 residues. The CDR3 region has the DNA TGTGCCTGGACCCAGGAGTGGCAGGGCGGGGAGCTGTTTTTT. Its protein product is CAWTQEWQGGELFF.

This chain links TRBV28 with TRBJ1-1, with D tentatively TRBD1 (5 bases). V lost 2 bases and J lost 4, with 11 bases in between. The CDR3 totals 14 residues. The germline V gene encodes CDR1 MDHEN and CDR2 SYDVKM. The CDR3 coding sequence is TGTGCCAGCAGTTTACCGGGGGGGGGCACTGAAGCTTTCTTT. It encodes CASSLPGGGTEAFF.

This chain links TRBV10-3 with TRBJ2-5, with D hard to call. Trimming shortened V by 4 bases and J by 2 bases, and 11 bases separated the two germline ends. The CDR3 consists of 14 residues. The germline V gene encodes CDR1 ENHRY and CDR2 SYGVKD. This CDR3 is CAISVLDLQETQYF. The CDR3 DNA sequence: TGTGCCATCAGTGTCCTAGACCTGCAAGAGACCCAGTACTTC.